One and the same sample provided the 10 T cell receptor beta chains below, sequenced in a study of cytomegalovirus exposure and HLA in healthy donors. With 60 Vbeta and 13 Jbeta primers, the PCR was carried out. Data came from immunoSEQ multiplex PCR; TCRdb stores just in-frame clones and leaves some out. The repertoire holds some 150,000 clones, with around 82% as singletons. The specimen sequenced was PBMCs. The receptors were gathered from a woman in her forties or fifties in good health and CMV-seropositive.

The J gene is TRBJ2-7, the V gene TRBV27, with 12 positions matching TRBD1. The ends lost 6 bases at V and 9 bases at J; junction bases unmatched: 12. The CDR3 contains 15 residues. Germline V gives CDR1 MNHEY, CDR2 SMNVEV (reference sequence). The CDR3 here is CASSPWLGQGALQYF. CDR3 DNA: TGTGCCAGCAGCCCCTGGTTGGGACAGGGGGCGTTGCAGTACTTC.

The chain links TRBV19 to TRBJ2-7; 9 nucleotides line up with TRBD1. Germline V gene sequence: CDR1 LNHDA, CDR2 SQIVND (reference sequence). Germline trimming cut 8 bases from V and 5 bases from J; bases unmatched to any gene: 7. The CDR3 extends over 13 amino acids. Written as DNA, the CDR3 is TGTGCCAGTTCCGGGACAGGGAGGAACGAGCAGTACTTC. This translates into CASSGTGRNEQYF. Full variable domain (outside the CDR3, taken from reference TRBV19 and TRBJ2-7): DGGITQSPKYLFRKEGQNVTLSCEQNLNHDAMYWYRQDPGQGLRLIYYSQIVNDFQKGDIAEGYSVSREKKESFPLTVTSAQKNPTAFYLCASSGTGRNEQYFGPGTRLTVT.

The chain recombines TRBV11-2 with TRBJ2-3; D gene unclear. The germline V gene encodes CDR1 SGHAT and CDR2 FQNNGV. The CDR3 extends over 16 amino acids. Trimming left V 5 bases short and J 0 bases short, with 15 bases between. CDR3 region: CASSPREATSTDTQYF. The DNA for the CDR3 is TGTGCCAGCAGCCCCCGAGAGGCCACTAGCACAGATACGCAGTATTTT. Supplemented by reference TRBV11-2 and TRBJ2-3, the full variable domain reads EAGVAQSPRYKIIEKRQSVAFWCNPISGHATLYWYQQILGQGPKLLIQFQNNGVVDDSQLPKDRFSAERLKGVDSTLKIQPAKLEDSAVYLCASSPREATSTDTQYFGPGTRLTVL.

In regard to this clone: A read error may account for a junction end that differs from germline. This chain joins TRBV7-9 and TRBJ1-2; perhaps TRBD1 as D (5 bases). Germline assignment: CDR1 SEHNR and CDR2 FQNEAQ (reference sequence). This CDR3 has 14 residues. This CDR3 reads CSSSLDGGTGGYTF. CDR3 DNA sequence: TGTTCCAGCAGCTTAGATGGGGGGACGGGTGGCTACACCTTC.

DNA of the CDR3: TGTGCCAGCAAGGGACTAGCGGGGTTAGAGACGCAGTATTTT. It is translated as CASKGLAGLETQYF. V and J are TRBV27 and TRBJ2-3, with 13 bases identical to TRBD2. The CDR3 totals 14 residues. V trimming: 7 bases; J trimming: 9 bases; junction bases outside the gene matches: 7. From germline, CDR1 is MNHEY and CDR2 SMNVEV (reference sequence).

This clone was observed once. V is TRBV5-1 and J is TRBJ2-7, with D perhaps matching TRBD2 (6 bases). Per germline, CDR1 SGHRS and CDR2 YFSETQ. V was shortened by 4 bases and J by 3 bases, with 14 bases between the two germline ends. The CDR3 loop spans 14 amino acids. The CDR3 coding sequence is TGCGCCAGCAGCATAACAGGAGGGAGCTACGAGCAGTACTTC. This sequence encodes CASSITGGSYEQYF.

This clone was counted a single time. This CDR3 is CASSSRQGKYNEQFF. The CDR3 coding sequence is TGTGCCAGCAGCTCAAGACAAGGAAAATACAATGAGCAGTTCTTC. The chain is built from TRBV7-6 and TRBJ2-1; no reliable D call. Germline V gene sequence: CDR1 SGHVS, CDR2 FNYEAQ. The ends were cut back, 4 bases at V and 4 bases at J, with 14 bases in the middle. The CDR3 has 15 amino acids.

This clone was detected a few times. This CDR3 is CASSPLAVAEAFF. The CDR3 nucleotides are TGTGCCAGCAGCCCCCTGGCGGTAGCTGAAGCTTTCTTT. This rearrangement joins TRBV7-2 to TRBJ1-1; D call uncertain. The V end was cut by 5 bases, the J end by 6 bases, with 13 bases between. CDR3 length equals 13 residues. Germline lookup yields CDR1 SGHTA and CDR2 FQGNSA.

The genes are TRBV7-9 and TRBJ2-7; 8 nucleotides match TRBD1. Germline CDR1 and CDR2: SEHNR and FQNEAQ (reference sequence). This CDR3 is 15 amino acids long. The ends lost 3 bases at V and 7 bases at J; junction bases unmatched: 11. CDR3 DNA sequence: TGTGCCAGCAGCTTGTCAGAGACAGGGGCCGGAGAGCAGTACTTC. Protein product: CASSLSETGAGEQYF.

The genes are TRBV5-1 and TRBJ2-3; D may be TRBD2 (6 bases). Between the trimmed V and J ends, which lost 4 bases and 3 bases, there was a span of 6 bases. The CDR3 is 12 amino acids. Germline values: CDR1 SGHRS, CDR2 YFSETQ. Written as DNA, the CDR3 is TGCGCCAGCAGCGGGACTACAGATACGCAGTATTTT. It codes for CASSGTTDTQYF.